The 4 T cell receptor beta chains listed next were all sequenced from one sample in a study of cytomegalovirus exposure and HLA in healthy donors. The PCR contained 60 Vbeta and 13 Jbeta primers. Some clones are missing from TCRdb's copy, which holds only in-frame ones; the method was immunoSEQ multiplex PCR. Altogether around 130,000 clones are present, around 86% being singletons, with the ten largest covering 2.1%. Sequencing was performed on PBMCs. The receptors originated from a man aged 25-45 years in good health and CMV-seronegative.

V usage is TRBV5-1 and J usage is TRBJ2-5; no definite D call. Germline values: CDR1 SGHRS, CDR2 YFSETQ. This CDR3 comprises 15 residues. V was cut by 4 bases and J by 1 base, with 14 bases left in between. The CDR3 protein is CASSLDRPGQETQYF. The CDR3 nucleotides are TGCGCCAGCAGCCTGGACCGCCCAGGCCAAGAGACCCAGTACTTC.

Turning to this clone: One junction end disagrees with the germline gene, perhaps due to a read error. This sequence joins TRBV7-9 and TRBJ1-1; D uncertain. Germline lookup yields CDR1 SEHNR and CDR2 FQNEAQ (reference sequence). CDR3 length: 15 amino acids. Here the CDR3 reads CSSSLIRASNTEAFF. Here the CDR3 DNA reads TGTTCCAGCAGCTTAATTAGAGCCTCGAACACTGAAGCTTTCTTT.

J is TRBJ1-2 and V is TRBV14, with D perhaps matching TRBD1 (5 bases). CDR1 and CDR2 from the germline V gene are SGHDN and FVKESK. The CDR3 contains 16 residues. V lost 0 bases and J lost 2, with 13 bases in between. The CDR3 reads CASSQEEKGLNYGYTF. In DNA, the CDR3 is TGTGCCAGCAGCCAAGAGGAGAAGGGGCTGAACTATGGCTACACCTTC.

The chain uses TRBV18 and TRBJ1-1, with 7 bases lining up with TRBD1. The germline CDR1 and CDR2 sequences are KGHSH and LQKENI. The CDR3 runs to 14 residues. V lost 3 bases, J lost 2 bases, and 3 bases stayed unmatched. The CDR3 sequence: CASSPGQPNTEAFF. The CDR3 DNA reads as TGTGCCAGCTCACCGGGACAGCCCAACACTGAAGCTTTCTTT.